This TCR beta chain was identified in a study of shared clonotypes between healthy human individuals. Study-level background: Every donor yielded three CD4 naive, three CD4 memory, two CD8 naive and one CD8 memory plate.

Findings and caveats of the study: The generation probabilities recorded for non-shared clonotypes fell below those of clonotypes shared by all four donors.

Points on this clone: As yet, its antigen is unknown.

The assay was run at deep level. Sequencing used immunoSEQ multiplex PCR; TCRdb keeps in-frame clones, though not all of them. Of around 2.5 million clones listed, 93% are singletons. A CD45RA+ naive subset and a CD45RA-negative memory subset were split from CD4+ cells. The CDR3 has 14 residues. The V gene's germline CDR1 is SGHRS and CDR2 YFSETQ. Trimming took 5 bases from V and 2 from J, leaving 14 bases between them. This clonotype originated in a young man in good health. Some clones in this sample may be carry-over from other donors' samples. Sequenced sample: naive CD4+ T cells from PBMCs. Noted subset: CD45RA+ positively selected. The chain recombines TRBV5-1 with TRBJ2-7, with a tentative D call TRBD1 (6 bases). CDR3 bases: TGCGCCAGCAGTCCCGGGACACCAACCTACGAGCAGTACTTC. Translation gives CASSPGTPTYEQYF.